The 4 T cell receptor beta chains reported below all come from one sample, sequenced in a study of blood T cell repertoires in COVID-19. TCRdb's copy holds only in-frame clones and misses some; the assay was immunoSEQ multiplex PCR. The sample includes about 45,000 clones, around four fifths of them seen just once. The specimen sequenced was peripheral blood. The receptors were gathered from a man aged 50 to 60 with active COVID-19.

The chain employs TRBV5-1 and TRBJ2-7; 8 nucleotides line up with TRBD2. The CDR3 spans 14 residues. V gave up 1 base and J gave up 2 bases; unmatched junction bases: 2. Germline V lookup: CDR1 SGHRS, CDR2 YFSETQ. The CDR3 sequence is CASSLTSGAYEQYF. For the CDR3, the DNA is TGCGCCAGCAGCTTGACTAGCGGAGCCTACGAGCAGTACTTC.

The V and J genes are TRBV7-2 and TRBJ2-5; perhaps TRBD1 as D (5 bases). The germline V gene has CDR1 SGHTA and CDR2 FQGNSA. The CDR3 length is 15 residues. The V end lost 1 base, the J end lost 1 base, and 10 bases lay between the germline ends. Here the CDR3 reads CASSLVAGPQETQYF. Written as DNA, the CDR3 is TGTGCCAGCAGCTTAGTGGCAGGGCCCCAAGAGACCCAGTACTTC.

There are a few counts of this clone. The chain links TRBV11-1 to TRBJ2-3, with D tentatively TRBD1 (6 bases). The germline CDR1 and CDR2 sequences are SGHAT and FQDESV (reference sequence). Trimming took 5 bases from V and 5 from J, leaving 20 bases between them. The CDR3 runs 16 residues. As DNA, the CDR3 is TGTGCCAGCAGCCCCAGCGGCAGGGGTAGGAGAGATACGCAGTATTTT. Protein product: CASSPSGRGRRDTQYF. Variable domain in full (rest from reference TRBV11-1 and TRBJ2-3): EAEVAQSPRYKITEKSQAVAFWCDPISGHATLYWYRQILGQGPELLVQFQDESVVDDSQLPKDRFSAERLKGVDSTLKIQPAELGDSAMYLCASSPSGRGRRDTQYFGPGTRLTVL.

The chain recombines TRBV7-2 with TRBJ2-5; D possibly corresponds to TRBD1 (6 bases). Germline V lookup: CDR1 SGHTA, CDR2 FQGNSA. This CDR3 has 15 amino acids. With 3 bases removed from V and 5 bases from J, the gap between germline ends came to 16 bases. The DNA for the CDR3 is TGTGCCAGCAGCTTGAGGGGGAGCCGGCGTGAGACCCAGTACTTC. Protein sequence: CASSLRGSRRETQYF.